The 14 T cell receptor beta chains below were found in one sample sequenced in a study of breast tumors, draining lymph nodes, adjacent tissues. TCRdb re-derived calls from the multiplex PCR reads in MiXCR, one entry per CDR3 protein. Of 50,000 to 85,000 distinct CDR3 sequences detected, around two fifths appear once; the ten largest clones hold around 8%. Sequencing input: breast tumor tissue. Every receptor here comes from a female donor with breast cancer. Some clones in this sample may be carry-over from other donors' samples.

A few counts support this clonotype. V usage is TRBV20-1 and J usage is TRBJ2-3; tentatively, D is TRBD2 (5 bases). Germline V gene data show CDR1 as DFQATT and CDR2 as SNEGSKA (reference sequence). The CDR3 is 13 amino acids. CDR3 in amino acids: CRARYLARDTQYF. The CDR3 DNA sequence: TGCAGAGCAAGGTACCTAGCAAGAGATACGCAGTATTTT.

This rearrangement joins TRBV9 to TRBJ2-3; D possibly corresponds to TRBD2 (6 bases). This CDR3 region has 15 residues. Germline V lookup: CDR1 SGDLS, CDR2 YYNGEE. Trimming removed 3 bases from V and 4 bases from J, with 15 bases in between. The chain's CDR3 is CASSESTGEADTQYF. DNA of the CDR3: TGTGCCAGCAGCGAGTCCACGGGAGAGGCAGATACGCAGTATTTT.

By share of the sample, this clonotype is medium-sized (0.01 to 0.1%). The chain joins TRBV11-2 to TRBJ2-7, with D unresolved. This CDR3 spans 14 amino acids. The V end was cut by 8 bases, the J end by 2 bases, with 16 bases between. Germline V lookup: CDR1 SGHAT, CDR2 FQNNGV. This chain's CDR3 is CASASALSPYEQYF. For the CDR3, the DNA is TGTGCCAGCGCCTCGGCCCTTTCCCCCTACGAGCAGTACTTC.

This clonotype was detected ten times or more. Relative to the germline gene, one junction end is altered; a read error may explain this. The V call is TRBV19, the J call TRBJ2-7; 11 bases are shared with TRBD1. There are 15 residues in the CDR3. Germline V CDR1 and CDR2: LNHDA, SQIVND (reference sequence). CDR3 coding DNA: TGTGCCAGTAGTTTTCGGACAGGGGGCTCCTACGGGCAGTACTTC. Translation: CASSFRTGGSYGQYF.

This chain joins TRBV20-1 and TRBJ1-2; D gene uncertain. CDR1 is DFQATT and CDR2 is SNEGSKA in the germline V gene (reference sequence). The CDR3 is made up of 13 amino acids. Trimming took off 3 bases at V and 7 bases at J, with 15 bases between the two ends. The CDR3 nucleotides read TGCAGTGCTAGTAAGGGAACGGGGAGTGGCTACACCTTC. Translated, it gives CSASKGTGSGYTF.

This clonotype was detected many times. The J gene is TRBJ2-3, the V gene TRBV7-2; TRBD2 might be the D (5 bases). The germline V gene has CDR1 SGHTA and CDR2 FQGNSA. The V end was cut by 5 bases, the J end by 0 bases, with 12 bases between. The CDR3 extends over 15 amino acids. DNA of the CDR3: TGTGCCAGCAGCCTGGAGGCCAGGAGCACAGATACGCAGTATTTT. The encoded protein is CASSLEARSTDTQYF.

This clonotype showed up just a few times. V usage is TRBV5-8 and J usage is TRBJ2-5, with D possibly being TRBD2 (6 bases). The length of the CDR3 is 14 residues. V lost 4 bases and J lost 1, with 11 bases in between. Per germline, CDR1 SGHTS and CDR2 YDEGEE. For the CDR3, the DNA is TGTGCCAGCAGCGCCCAGGGACTCCAAGAGACCCAGTACTTC. Encoded protein: CASSAQGLQETQYF. Full variable domain (outside the CDR3, taken from reference TRBV5-8 and TRBJ2-5): EAGVTQSPTHLIKTRGQQATLRCSPISGHTSVYWYQQALGLGLQFLLWYDEGEERNRGNFPPRFSGRQFPNYSSELNVNALELEDSALYLCASSAQGLQETQYFGPGTRLLVL.

To note about this clonotype: A junction end diverges from the germline sequence, so it may reflect a read error. The genes are TRBV20-1 and TRBJ1-4; 8 bases agree with TRBD1. The CDR3 loop spans 15 amino acids. Germline V gene sequence: CDR1 DFQATT, CDR2 SNEGSKA (reference sequence). The CDR3 loop is CSARDPTGDDKKLLF. Here the CDR3 DNA reads TGCAGTGCTAGAGACCCGACAGGGGATGATAAAAAACTGCTTTTT.

This clonotype was seen repeatedly, ten times or more. This chain links TRBV4-1 with TRBJ1-2; D not certain. The CDR3 spans 16 residues. With 5 bases removed from V and 3 bases from J, the gap between germline ends came to 19 bases. In germline, CDR1 is MGHRA, CDR2 YSYEKL. The CDR3: CASSEVSRGWDYGYTF. CDR3 sequence (DNA): TGCGCCAGCAGCGAAGTCTCCCGGGGTTGGGACTATGGCTACACCTTC.

Details on this clonotype: The CDR3 ends on some other residue instead of the conserved phenylalanine or tryptophan, so this is likely a read error. The DNA is left out, because the CDR3 cannot be placed on it with certainty; the CDR3 is given as TCRdb lists it. This chain links TRBV5-1 with TRBJ2-7. The CDR3 is 13 amino acids in total, end residues counted. Germline V CDR1 and CDR2: SGHRS, YFSETQ. The CDR3 sequence: CASSWTVAYEQHL.

This clonotype was found many times. CDR3: CASSQGLPRETQYF. The CDR3 DNA reads TGTGCCAGCAGTCAGGGACTACCACGGGAGACCCAGTACTTC. V is TRBV27 and J is TRBJ2-5; the match to TRBD2 covers 7 bases. This CDR3 spans 14 amino acids. Trimming at V came to 5 bases and at J to 5 bases, leaving 8 bases not matched to a gene. The germline V gene encodes CDR1 MNHEY and CDR2 SMNVEV (reference sequence).

V and J are TRBV20-1 and TRBJ1-5, with unresolved D. V dropped 0 bases and J dropped 7 bases, with 4 bases sitting between them. The CDR3 consists of 11 residues. Looked up from germline, CDR1 is DFQATT and CDR2 is SNEGSKA (reference sequence). DNA of the CDR3: TGCAGTGCTAGAGATCGACAGCCCCAGCATTTT. Protein product: CSARDRQPQHF.

The rearrangement joins TRBV19 to TRBJ2-3; TRBD2 agrees at 7 bases. Per germline, CDR1 LNHDA and CDR2 SQIVND (reference sequence). The CDR3 runs to 15 residues. Trimming took 4 bases from V and 2 from J; bases not matched to a gene: 6. DNA for the CDR3: TGTGCCAGTAGTAGGCCTAGCGGACTCACAGATACGCAGTATTTT. Translating it yields CASSRPSGLTDTQYF.

This clonotype was counted between two and nine times. V usage is TRBV11-3 and J usage is TRBJ2-1; unclear D gene. V lost 8 bases and J lost 0, with 14 bases in between. CDR1 is SGHNT, CDR2 YENEEA, per germline. This CDR3 spans 15 amino acids. The CDR3 reads CASSPYSNSYNEQFF. The CDR3 DNA is TGTGCCAGCTCACCGTACAGTAACTCCTACAATGAGCAGTTCTTC.